This is a list of T cell receptor beta chains from one sample in a study of blood T cell repertoires in COVID-19. This table comes from immunoSEQ multiplex PCR, and its TCRdb copy is limited to in-frame clones, with some not included. The sample has roughly 120,000 clones; around 79% are singletons. The sample was peripheral blood. The receptor source for this set is a man aged 50 to 59 with acute or convalescent COVID-19. The CDR3 runs from the conserved cysteine through the conserved F or W. A D gene is named only where the DNA matches it firmly. Expanded clones are given a class, and other clones once, few, many or no size at all.

CASSLAPGNSYEQYF,TGTGCCAGCAGCTTAGCCCCAGGTAACTCCTACGAGCAGTACTTC,.,.,TRBV13,TRBJ2-7
CASSLTGDFRGYTF,TGTGCCAGCAGCCTTACAGGGGATTTCAGGGGCTACACCTTC,TRBD1,few,TRBV28,TRBJ1-2
CASSDDGSSYNEQFF,TGTGCCAGCAGTGATGACGGGAGCTCCTACAATGAGCAGTTCTTC,.,.,TRBV2,TRBJ2-1
CASSLWRLRRMNTEAFF,TGTGCCAGCAGCTTATGGCGTCTACGCAGGATGAACACTGAAGCTTTCTTT,.,.,TRBV7-2,TRBJ1-1
CASSLGQDRETQYF,TGTGCCAGCAGCTTGGGGCAGGATCGGGAGACCCAGTACTTC,.,once,TRBV5-4,TRBJ2-5
CASSLAQGKPQHF,TGTGCCAGCAGCTTAGCCCAGGGGAAGCCCCAGCATTTT,.,few,TRBV7-2,TRBJ1-5
CASSANGLKSYGYTF,TGTGCCAGCAGTGCCAACGGGTTGAAGAGCTATGGCTACACCTTC,.,.,TRBV2,TRBJ1-2
CATSDNQRGLGETQYF,TGTGCCACCAGTGATAACCAAAGGGGGCTGGGCGAGACCCAGTACTTC,TRBD1,once,TRBV24-1,TRBJ2-5
CASGETNYGYTF,TGTGCCAGCGGGGAGACTAACTATGGCTACACCTTC,.,.,TRBV6-5,TRBJ1-2
CASSRTGSETQPQHF,TGTGCCAGCAGTAGGACAGGATCCGAGACACAGCCCCAGCATTTT,TRBD1,.,TRBV2,TRBJ1-5
CASRTTGKAQHF,TGTGCCAGCAGAACCACAGGGAAAGCCCAGCATTTT,.,few,TRBV6-5,TRBJ1-5
CASSLSFGELFF,TGTGCCAGCAGCCTGTCTTTTGGGGAGCTGTTTTTT,.,few,TRBV3-1/TRBV3-2,TRBJ2-2
CASSQDPSGFTEAFF,TGTGCCAGCAGCCAAGATCCGTCAGGGTTCACTGAAGCTTTCTTT,.,.,TRBV3-1/TRBV3-2,TRBJ1-1
CASSWATSGRGAEQFF,TGTGCCAGCAGCTGGGCTACTAGCGGGAGGGGGGCTGAGCAGTTCTTC,TRBD2,.,TRBV5-6,TRBJ2-1
CASRQGTSEAFF,TGCGCCAGCAGGCAGGGAACGTCTGAAGCTTTCTTT,.,.,TRBV4-1,TRBJ1-1
CVTWDRGRTGELFF,TGTGTAACTTGGGACAGGGGAAGGACCGGGGAGCTGTTTTTT,TRBD1,once,TRBV27,TRBJ2-2
CASSKAQSFWGRIGTGPAEQYF,TGTGCCAGCAGCAAAGCGCAGTCCTTTTGGGGGAGGATCGGGACGGGACCAGCCGAGCAGTACTTC,.,.,TRBV21-1,TRBJ2-7
CASSLRISGNTDTQYF,TGTGCCAGCAGCTTGAGGATTTCCGGGAACACAGATACGCAGTATTTT,.,.,TRBV5-6,TRBJ2-3
CATSVGALNEQFF,TGTGCCACCAGCGTTGGGGCCCTCAATGAGCAGTTCTTC,.,many,TRBV15,TRBJ2-1
CASSEQAMNTEAFF,TGTGCCAGCAGCGAACAGGCAATGAACACTGAAGCTTTCTTT,.,.,TRBV7-9,TRBJ1-1
CASSLPGLNTEAFF,TGTGCCAGCAGTTTACCGGGGTTGAACACTGAAGCTTTCTTT,.,.,TRBV27,TRBJ1-1
CASSPDLSTEAFF,TGTGCCAGCTCCCCCGATCTATCCACTGAAGCTTTCTTT,.,.,TRBV18,TRBJ1-1
CASSPGQTQETQYF,TGCGCCAGCAGCCCGGGACAGACTCAAGAGACCCAGTACTTC,TRBD1,.,TRBV5-1,TRBJ2-5
CASSPPTDTQYF,TGTGCCAGCAGTCCTCCCACAGATACGCAGTATTTT,.,few,TRBV28,TRBJ2-3
CATRFSFGDTEAFF,TGTGCCACCAGATTCAGTTTCGGGGATACTGAAGCTTTCTTT,.,.,TRBV15,TRBJ1-1
CASWDRGREYEQYF,TGTGCCAGCTGGGACAGGGGGCGCGAATACGAGCAGTACTTC,TRBD1,once,TRBV6-5,TRBJ2-7
CASSSGTANNQPQHF,TGTGCCAGCAGCTCCGGGACAGCGAACAATCAGCCCCAGCATTTT,TRBD1,.,TRBV7-8,TRBJ1-5
CATNRGQETQYF,TGTGCCACAAACAGGGGTCAAGAGACCCAGTACTTC,TRBD1,.,TRBV2,TRBJ2-5
CASPNGNRAHSSGNTIYF,TGTGCCAGCCCTAACGGGAACAGGGCCCATAGCTCTGGAAACACCATATATTTT,.,.,TRBV19,TRBJ1-3
CASSSQGALGYTF,TGTGCCAGCAGTTCCCAGGGGGCGCTTGGCTACACCTTC,TRBD1,few,TRBV25-1,TRBJ1-2
CASRPNTGLGTEAFF,TGTGCCAGCAGACCGAACACAGGGTTGGGCACTGAAGCTTTCTTT,.,.,TRBV6-5,TRBJ1-1
CASSLGPGNYNEQFF,TGTGCCAGCAGCTTAGGGCCGGGGAACTACAATGAGCAGTTCTTC,.,.,TRBV7-2,TRBJ2-1
CASSIQGRLETQYF,TGTGCCAGTAGTATTCAGGGGCGTCTGGAAACCCAGTACTTC,.,.,TRBV19,TRBJ2-5
CASSESQGDNEQFF,TGCGCCAGCAGTGAGTCACAAGGGGACAATGAGCAGTTCTTC,.,.,TRBV10-1,TRBJ2-1
CASSPNNRVNGYTF,TGTGCCAGCAGTCCAAATAACAGGGTGAATGGCTACACCTTC,.,.,TRBV7-9,TRBJ1-2
CASSPGHYYEQYF,TGTGCCAGCAGCCCGGGACATTACTACGAGCAGTACTTC,.,.,TRBV3-1/TRBV3-2,TRBJ2-7
CASSRASGGAGKTQYF,TGTGCCAGCAGCCGGGCTAGCGGGGGGGCCGGGAAGACCCAGTACTTC,TRBD2,once,TRBV3-1/TRBV3-2,TRBJ2-5
CATSDSGTGGGETQYF,TGTGCCACCAGTGATTCCGGGACAGGGGGCGGAGAGACCCAGTACTTC,TRBD1,.,TRBV24-1,TRBJ2-5
CASSPRTLAGMYNEQFF,TGCGCCAGCAGCCCCCGAACTCTAGCGGGGATGTACAATGAGCAGTTCTTC,TRBD2,.,TRBV4-1,TRBJ2-1
CASSPLQAGGTDTQYF,TGTGCCAGCAGCCCCTTGCAAGCGGGGGGCACAGATACGCAGTATTTT,TRBD2,.,TRBV7-3,TRBJ2-3